The 9 T cell receptor beta chains below were found in one sample sequenced in a study of blood T cells in healthy people across ages. The authors ran a second PCR of about 6 to 11 cycles using a sample-barcoded 5' primer and a J-beta primer mix. TCRdb reanalysed the 5' RACE reads using MiXCR and keeps one entry per CDR3 protein. The sample includes just under 550,000 distinct CDR3 sequences, less than 25% of them seen just once. The same data also went into a second study, on T cells of mothers and their children.

The sample was blood. All receptors derive from a boy between 5 and 17 years old in good health.

V and J are TRBV29-1 and TRBJ2-3; 7 bases are a match to TRBD2. Unmatched junction bases numbered 7, after V lost 8 bases and J lost 2 bases. The CDR3 loop spans 13 amino acids. Germline CDR1 and CDR2: SQVTM and ANQGSEA. The DNA for the CDR3 is TGCAGCATGGGAGCGGGGTACACAGATACGCAGTATTTT. Encoded protein: CSMGAGYTDTQYF.

Points on this clonotype: An end of the junction differs from the germline gene, which may be a read error. The chain recombines TRBV10-3 with TRBJ2-7; tentative D call: TRBD2 (6 bases). Germline CDR1 reads ENHRY; CDR2 reads SYGVKD. The CDR3 length is 17 residues. The CDR3 spells CAISSLTPSGPSCEQYF. CDR3 DNA: TGCGCCATCAGTTCCCTGACCCCAAGCGGGCCCTCCTGCGAGCAGTACTTC.

The rearrangement links TRBV2 to TRBJ1-1; 9 bases agree with TRBD1. Germline CDR1 is SNHLY and CDR2 is FYNNEI. V gave up 6 bases and J gave up 3 bases; unmatched junction bases: 5. The CDR3 runs to 14 residues. The CDR3 loop is CASRVTGGDTEAFF. CDR3 bases: TGTGCCAGCAGGGTGACAGGGGGGGACACTGAAGCTTTCTTT. Filled out from reference TRBV2 and TRBJ1-1, the complete variable domain reads EPEVTQTPSHQVTQMGQEVILRCVPISNHLYFYWYRQILGQKVEFLVSFYNNEISEKSEIFDDQFSVERPDGSNFTLKIRSTKLEDSAMYFCASRVTGGDTEAFFGQGTRLTVV.

This clonotype was observed a few times. The chain recombines TRBV4-1 with TRBJ2-7, with TRBD2 matching 7 bases. This CDR3 is 17 amino acids long. Germline lookup yields CDR1 MGHRA and CDR2 YSYEKL. V lost 6 bases to trimming and J lost 2 bases; unmatched junction nucleotides: 16. The CDR3 protein is CASSRMPLAEKPYEQYF. The CDR3 DNA reads as TGCGCCAGCAGTCGTATGCCCCTAGCGGAAAAACCCTACGAGCAGTACTTC.

The rearrangement uses TRBV6-2 or TRBV6-3 and TRBJ2-3; D might be TRBD2 (6 bases). Looked up from germline, CDR1 is MNHEY and CDR2 is SVGEGT. The CDR3 contains 13 residues. The germline V and J ends were trimmed by 7 bases and 5 bases, with 13 bases remaining between them. Here the CDR3 DNA reads TGTGCCAGCAATCTTCCGGGACTAGATACGCAGTATTTT. This encodes CASNLPGLDTQYF.

This chain uses TRBV12-3 or TRBV12-4 with TRBJ1-5, with D perhaps TRBD1 (6 bases). V lost 3 bases, J lost 3 bases, and 24 bases lay in between. This CDR3 spans 19 amino acids. CDR3 residues: CASSFLVQGPLLNNQPQHF. CDR3 in DNA: TGTGCCAGCAGTTTCCTTGTTCAGGGGCCCCTACTTAACAATCAGCCCCAGCATTTT.

The sample holds a few counts of this clonotype. This chain connects TRBV28 to TRBJ2-7; possibly TRBD1 for D (6 bases). The CDR3 length is 13 residues. Germline loops: CDR1 MDHEN, CDR2 SYDVKM. V was trimmed by 6 bases and J by 3 bases, leaving 12 bases between them. The CDR3 reads CASREGQNYEQYF. In DNA, the CDR3 is TGTGCCAGCAGGGAAGGACAGAACTACGAGCAGTACTTC.

The J gene is TRBJ1-4, the V gene TRBV15; TRBD1 aligns across 7 bases. Germline assignment: CDR1 LNHNV and CDR2 YYDKDF (reference sequence). V lost 0 bases to trimming and J lost 5 bases; unmatched junction nucleotides: 6. The CDR3 is made up of 16 amino acids. As DNA, the CDR3 is TGTGCCACCAGCAGAGATCCCGCAGGGGGAAATGAAAAACTGTTTTTT. Amino acids: CATSRDPAGGNEKLFF.

This clonotype showed up just a few times. J is TRBJ2-1 and V is TRBV6-2 or TRBV6-3, with 11 bases identical to TRBD2. The CDR3 contains 16 residues. Germline V gene data show CDR1 as MNHEY and CDR2 as SVGEGT. Trimming at V came to 5 bases and at J to 4 bases, leaving 7 bases not matched to a gene. CDR3: CASSRPSGGIYNEQFF. The CDR3 DNA is TGTGCCAGCAGTCGACCTAGCGGGGGGATTTACAATGAGCAGTTCTTC.